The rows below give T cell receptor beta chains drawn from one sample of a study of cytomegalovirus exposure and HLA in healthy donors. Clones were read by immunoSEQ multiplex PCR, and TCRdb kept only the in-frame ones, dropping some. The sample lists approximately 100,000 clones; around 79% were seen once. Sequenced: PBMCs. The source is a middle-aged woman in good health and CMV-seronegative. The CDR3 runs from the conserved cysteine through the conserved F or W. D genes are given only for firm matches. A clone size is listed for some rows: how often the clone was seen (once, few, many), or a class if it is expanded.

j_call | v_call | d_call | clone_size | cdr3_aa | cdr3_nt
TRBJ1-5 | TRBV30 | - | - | CAWSTGGGNQPQHF | TGTGCCTGGAGTACGGGGGGGGGCAATCAGCCCCAGCATTTT
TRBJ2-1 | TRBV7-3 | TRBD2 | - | CASSLRASGGTDNEQFF | TGTGCCAGCAGCTTAAGGGCCAGCGGGGGGACGGACAATGAGCAGTTCTTC
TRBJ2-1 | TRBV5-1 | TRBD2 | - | CASSLVLAEWEQFF | TGCGCCAGCAGCTTGGTTCTAGCGGAGTGGGAGCAGTTCTTC
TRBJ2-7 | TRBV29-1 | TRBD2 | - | CSVEQGLAGSSSYEQYF | TGCAGCGTTGAACAGGGACTAGCGGGATCGAGCTCCTACGAGCAGTACTTC
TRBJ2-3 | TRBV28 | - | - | CASSSRDLRYYTQYF | TGTGCCAGCAGTTCCCGGGACTTGAGGTATTATACGCAGTATTTT
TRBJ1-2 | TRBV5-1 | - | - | CASSNTRGYTF | TGCGCCAGCAGCAATACGAGGGGCTACACCTTC
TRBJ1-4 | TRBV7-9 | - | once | CASSFTLGGEKLFF | TGTGCCAGCAGCTTTACGCTGGGGGGTGAAAAACTGTTTTTT
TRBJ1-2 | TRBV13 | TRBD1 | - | CASSFSGQGGPSSGGYTF | TGTGCCAGCAGCTTTTCGGGACAGGGGGGCCCATCCAGCGGTGGCTACACCTTC
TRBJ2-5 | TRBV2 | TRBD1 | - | CAGISGTGNQETQYF | TGTGCCGGCATCTCCGGGACAGGGAACCAAGAGACCCAGTACTTC
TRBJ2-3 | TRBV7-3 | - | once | CASSLKSTYTQYF | TGTGCCAGCAGCTTAAAATCGACATATACGCAGTATTTT
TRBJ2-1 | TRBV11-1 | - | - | CASSRMGGHEQFF | TGTGCCAGCAGCCGTATGGGCGGGCATGAGCAGTTCTTC
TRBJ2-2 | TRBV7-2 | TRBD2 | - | CASSFGGAAGELFF | TGTGCCAGCAGCTTCGGGGGGGCGGCCGGGGAGCTGTTTTTT
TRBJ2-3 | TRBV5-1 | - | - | CASSLEAGVVDTQYF | TGCGCCAGCAGCTTGGAAGCAGGCGTGGTAGATACGCAGTATTTT
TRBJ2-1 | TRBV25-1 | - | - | CASSDLDTLSYEQFF | TGTGCCAGCAGTGATTTGGACACCCTCTCATATGAGCAGTTCTTC
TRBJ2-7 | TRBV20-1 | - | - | CSASRDEQYF | TGCAGTGCTAGTCGAGATGAGCAGTACTTC
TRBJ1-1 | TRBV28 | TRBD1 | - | CASSLDRGAFF | TGTGCCAGCAGTTTAGACAGGGGTGCTTTCTTT
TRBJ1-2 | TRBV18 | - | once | CASSPGGRYGYTF | TGTGCCAGCTCACCGGGGGGGCGGTATGGCTACACCTTC
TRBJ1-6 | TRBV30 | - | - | CAWSAAHRDSPLHF | TGTGCCTGGAGTGCCGCTCACAGGGACTCACCCCTCCACTTT
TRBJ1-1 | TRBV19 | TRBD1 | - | CASSIDLWTGGTEAFF | TGTGCCAGTAGTATAGATCTATGGACAGGGGGAACTGAAGCTTTCTTT
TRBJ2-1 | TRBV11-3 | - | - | CASSEVSGNEQFF | TGTGCCAGCAGCGAGGTGTCGGGCAATGAGCAGTTCTTC
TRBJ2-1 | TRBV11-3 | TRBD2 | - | CASSKTSGSSYNEQFF | TGTGCCAGCAGCAAGACTAGCGGGAGCTCCTACAATGAGCAGTTCTTC
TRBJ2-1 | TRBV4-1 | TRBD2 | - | CASSQEEPQRGNYEQFF | TGCGCCAGCAGCCAAGAGGAACCCCAGCGGGGGAACTATGAGCAGTTCTTC
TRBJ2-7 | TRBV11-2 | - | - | CASSLGGVYEQYF | TGTGCCAGCAGCTTAGGAGGAGTCTACGAGCAGTACTTC
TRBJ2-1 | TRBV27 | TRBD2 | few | CASSRTSPNEQFF | TGTGCCAGCAGCAGGACTAGCCCCAATGAGCAGTTCTTC
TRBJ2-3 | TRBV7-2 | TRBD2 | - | CASSASGGTDTQYF | TGTGCCAGCAGCGCAAGCGGGGGCACAGATACGCAGTATTTT
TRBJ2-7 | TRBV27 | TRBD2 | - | CASSPSSSGSYEQYF | TGTGCCAGCAGTCCAAGTTCTAGCGGGAGCTACGAGCAGTACTTC
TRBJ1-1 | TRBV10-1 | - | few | CASSDDGKNTEAFF | TGCGCCAGCAGCGACGACGGGAAGAACACTGAAGCTTTCTTT
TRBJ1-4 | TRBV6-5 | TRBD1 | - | CASRTGVDEKLFF | TGTGCCAGCAGAACAGGGGTGGATGAAAAACTGTTTTTT
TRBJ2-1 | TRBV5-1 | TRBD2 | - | CASSLVLAGGYNEQFF | TGCGCCAGCAGCTTGGTCCTGGCGGGAGGTTACAATGAGCAGTTCTTC
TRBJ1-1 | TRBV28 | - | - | CASSTGRGPLSWTEAFF | TGTGCCAGCAGCACAGGCAGGGGCCCCCTTAGTTGGACTGAAGCTTTCTTT
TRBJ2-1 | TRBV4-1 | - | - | CASSQWESSYNEQFF | TGTGCCAGCAGCCAGTGGGAGAGCTCCTACAATGAGCAGTTCTTC
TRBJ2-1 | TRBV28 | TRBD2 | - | CASSLSGTIGVEQFF | TGTGCCAGCAGTTTGAGCGGGACCATTGGGGTTGAGCAGTTCTTC
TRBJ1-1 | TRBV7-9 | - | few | CASSSGQRISAEAFF | TGTGCCAGCAGCTCCGGTCAGCGGATCAGCGCTGAAGCTTTCTTT
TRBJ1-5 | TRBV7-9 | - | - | CASSLVDSNQPQHF | TGTGCCAGCAGCTTAGTAGATAGCAATCAGCCCCAGCATTTT
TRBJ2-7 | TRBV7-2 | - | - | CASSLADPGSYEQYF | TGTGCCAGCAGCTTAGCGGATCCGGGTTCCTACGAGCAGTACTTC
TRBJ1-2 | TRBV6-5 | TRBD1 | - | CASSYGDRNYGYTF | TGTGCCAGCAGTTACGGGGACAGAAACTATGGCTACACCTTC
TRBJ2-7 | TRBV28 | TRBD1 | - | CASSPNRGRSHEQYF | TGTGCCAGCAGTCCGAACAGGGGGCGCTCCCACGAGCAGTACTTC
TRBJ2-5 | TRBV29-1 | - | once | CSVEWQQETQYF | TGCAGCGTTGAATGGCAGCAAGAGACCCAGTACTTC
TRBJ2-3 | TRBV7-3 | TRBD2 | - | CASSLTYPAGLAGGRDTQYF | TGTGCCAGCAGCTTAACGTACCCCGCGGGACTAGCGGGAGGTCGAGATACGCAGTATTTT
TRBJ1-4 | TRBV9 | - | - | CASSPGSGVLFF | TGTGCCAGCAGCCCGGGGTCAGGGGTACTGTTTTTT
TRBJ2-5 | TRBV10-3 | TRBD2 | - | CAISPSGRGQETQYF | TGTGCCATCAGCCCTAGCGGGAGGGGACAAGAGACCCAGTACTTC
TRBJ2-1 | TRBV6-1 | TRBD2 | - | CASRVAGGNNEQFF | TGTGCCAGCAGGGTAGCGGGAGGAAACAATGAGCAGTTCTTC
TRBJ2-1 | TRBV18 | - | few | CASSAASYNEQFF | TGTGCCAGCTCAGCGGCCTCCTACAATGAGCAGTTCTTC
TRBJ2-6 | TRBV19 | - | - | CASSPLSGANVLTF | TGTGCCAGTAGTCCCCTCTCTGGGGCCAACGTCCTGACTTTC
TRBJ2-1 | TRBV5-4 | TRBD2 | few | CASSLERDSYNEQFF | TGTGCCAGCAGCTTGGAGCGGGACTCCTACAATGAGCAGTTCTTC
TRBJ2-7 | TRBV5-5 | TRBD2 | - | CASSQGEGLAGATEQYF | TGTGCCAGCAGCCAAGGGGAGGGACTAGCGGGAGCCACCGAGCAGTACTTC
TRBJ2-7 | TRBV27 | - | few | CASSRGTGFGEQYF | TGTGCCAGCAGTCGCGGGACGGGGTTCGGCGAGCAGTACTTC
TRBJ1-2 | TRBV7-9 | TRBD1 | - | CSSSLAGQPYGYTF | TGTTCCAGCAGCTTAGCGGGACAGCCCTATGGCTACACCTTC
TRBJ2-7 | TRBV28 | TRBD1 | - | CASSWTGGSYEQYF | TGTGCCAGCAGTTGGACAGGGGGCTCCTACGAGCAGTACTTC